The rows below give T cell receptor beta chains drawn from one sample of a study of T cell responses to AZD1222 COVID-19 vaccine. Method: immunoSEQ multiplex PCR; TCRdb's copy keeps in-frame clones and lacks some. The data hold fewer than 200,000 clones, with about nine tenths observed a single time. The specimen comprised peripheral blood, sampled on day 0 of AZD1222 vaccination. Receptor source: an adult in good health. Both conserved end residues are part of each CDR3. The D gene is left open where the match is weak. Not every row has a clone size; where given, it reads once, few, many or a size class.

CAWSVRAHTIYF TGTGCCTGGAGTGTACGTGCTCACACCATATATTTT TRBJ1-3 TRBV30 - -
CASSVGQNNSPLHF TGTGCCAGCAGCGTAGGACAGAATAATTCACCCCTCCACTTT TRBJ1-6 TRBV9 - -
CASRGQDSYTF TGTGCCAGCAGGGGACAGGATAGCTACACCTTC TRBJ1-2 TRBV2 TRBD1 -
CASSFDRGSTGELFF TGTGCCAGCAGCTTCGACAGGGGGAGCACCGGGGAGCTGTTTTTT TRBJ2-2 TRBV7-2 TRBD1 -
CASSYSTGSNEQFF TGTGCCAGCAGTTACTCGACAGGGTCCAATGAGCAGTTCTTC TRBJ2-1 TRBV6-5 TRBD1 -
CATSRQTGGHQPQHF TGTGCCACCAGCAGGCAAACAGGGGGCCATCAGCCCCAGCATTTT TRBJ1-5 TRBV15 TRBD1 -
CAWSQPGLAGYNEQFF TGTGCCTGGTCTCAGCCCGGACTAGCGGGGTACAATGAGCAGTTCTTC TRBJ2-1 TRBV30 TRBD2 -
CATSAGTDTQYF TGTGCCACCTCAGCAGGGACAGATACGCAGTATTTT TRBJ2-3 TRBV11-3 - -
CASEGQGDEKLFF TGTGCCAGCGAGGGACAGGGGGATGAAAAACTGTTTTTT TRBJ1-4 TRBV7-9 TRBD1 -
CASSGTSSSYEQYF TGTGCCAGCAGCGGGACATCATCGTCCTACGAGCAGTACTTC TRBJ2-7 TRBV3-1/TRBV3-2 - -
CASSQGGDTGELFF TGTGCCAGCAGCCAAGGGGGCGACACCGGGGAGCTGTTTTTT TRBJ2-2 TRBV3-1/TRBV3-2 - -
CASSPSVQYEQYF TGTGCCAGCAGCCCCTCCGTTCAATACGAGCAGTACTTC TRBJ2-7 TRBV4-2 - -
CATSGDSGTTPETQYF TGTGCCACCAGCGGGGATAGCGGGACTACACCAGAGACCCAGTACTTC TRBJ2-5 TRBV24-1 TRBD2 once
CASSHGLFTGELFF TGTGCCAGCAGCCACGGACTGTTCACCGGGGAGCTGTTTTTT TRBJ2-2 TRBV5-4 - -
CSASPKNTEAFF TGCAGTGCTAGTCCCAAGAACACTGAAGCTTTCTTT TRBJ1-1 TRBV20-1 - -
CAWSNRDNQPQHF TGTGCCTGGAGTAACCGGGACAATCAGCCCCAGCATTTT TRBJ1-5 TRBV30 - once
CASWTGGYGYTF TGTGCCAGCTGGACAGGGGGCTATGGCTACACCTTC TRBJ1-2 TRBV28 TRBD1 -
CASSPPGLTSGYTF TGTGCCAGCTCACCACCGGGATTAACGAGTGGCTACACCTTC TRBJ1-2 TRBV18 - -
CASSISRQGSYEQYF TGTGCCAGTAGTATTTCGAGACAGGGATCCTACGAGCAGTACTTC TRBJ2-7 TRBV19 TRBD1 -
CASSSGTRDEQFF TGTGCCAGCAGCTCAGGGACCAGAGATGAGCAGTTCTTC TRBJ2-1 TRBV13 - -
CASSFMEGNTIYF TGTGCCAGCAGCTTCATGGAGGGAAACACCATATATTTT TRBJ1-3 TRBV5-4 - -
CASSPGGANVLTF TGTGCCAGTAGTCCGGGTGGGGCCAACGTCCTGACTTTC TRBJ2-6 TRBV19 - -
CATSRGQGINQPQHF TGTGCCACCAGCAGAGGACAGGGAATCAATCAGCCCCAGCATTTT TRBJ1-5 TRBV15 TRBD1 -
CASSLRGGSYNEQFF TGTGCCAGCAGCTTGCGCGGGGGCTCCTACAATGAGCAGTTCTTC TRBJ2-1 TRBV5-8 TRBD2 -
CATSLAGDSPLHF TGTGCCACCTCCCTCGCAGGGGATTCACCCCTCCACTTT TRBJ1-6 TRBV27 - -
CASSPATGPNYGYTF TGTGCCAGCAGCCCAGCGACAGGCCCTAACTATGGCTACACCTTC TRBJ1-2 TRBV5-6 - -
CASSPRARNSYEQYF TGTGCCAGCAGCCCTAGGGCTAGGAACTCCTACGAGCAGTACTTC TRBJ2-7 TRBV7-2 - -
CASSQAAGAYNEQFF TGTGCCAGCAGCCAAGCGGCCGGGGCCTACAATGAGCAGTTCTTC TRBJ2-1 TRBV3-1/TRBV3-2 - -
CASSQGGANEKLFF TGTGCCAGCTCACAAGGGGGAGCTAATGAAAAACTGTTTTTT TRBJ1-4 TRBV18 - once
CASSSGTGNTIYF TGTGCCAGCAGCTCCGGGACTGGAAACACCATATATTTT TRBJ1-3 TRBV11-2 - -
CASSLVGRGGQETQYF TGTGCCAGCAGCTTAGTCGGAAGGGGAGGGCAAGAGACCCAGTACTTC TRBJ2-5 TRBV7-2 TRBD2 -
CAISQGWMSTGELFF TGTGCCATATCACAGGGCTGGATGAGCACCGGGGAGCTGTTTTTT TRBJ2-2 TRBV5-8 - few
CAWSGGDSSYNSPLHF TGTGCCTGGAGTGGAGGGGATAGCTCCTATAATTCACCCCTCCACTTT TRBJ1-6 TRBV30 - -
CASSQGHFNQPQHF TGTGCCAGCAGCCAAGGGCACTTCAATCAGCCCCAGCATTTT TRBJ1-5 TRBV6-5 - once
CASSLLTAASNEQFF TGTGCCAGCAGTCTACTAACGGCAGCGTCCAATGAGCAGTTCTTC TRBJ2-1 TRBV6-5 - -
CASSVRDRWEQYF TGTGCCAGCTCAGTACGGGACAGGTGGGAGCAGTACTTC TRBJ2-7 TRBV18 TRBD1 -
CASSVGQLVKGEQFF TGTGCCAGCAGTGTGGGGCAGCTCGTTAAAGGTGAGCAGTTCTTC TRBJ2-1 TRBV6-2/TRBV6-3 - -
CASSHRDSSYEQYF TGTGCCAGCAGCCACCGGGACAGCTCATACGAGCAGTACTTC TRBJ2-7 TRBV4-2 TRBD1 -
CASSFQGAAGNTIYF TGCGCCAGCAGCTTTCAGGGGGCTGCTGGAAACACCATATATTTT TRBJ1-3 TRBV5-1 TRBD1 -
CASSPTGTNYNQPQHF TGTGCCAGCAGCCCCACCGGGACGAATTACAATCAGCCCCAGCATTTT TRBJ1-5 TRBV7-9 - -
CASQSSFTSGGYEQYF TGTGCCAGCCAGTCATCTTTTACTAGCGGGGGCTACGAGCAGTACTTC TRBJ2-7 TRBV28 TRBD2 -
CASSWHGTSGGPTNTGELFF TGTGCCAGCAGCTGGCATGGGACTAGCGGGGGCCCTACGAACACCGGGGAGCTGTTTTTT TRBJ2-2 TRBV5-5 TRBD2 -
CASSQDFAGTYGYTF TGCGCCAGCAGCCAAGATTTCGCAGGCACCTATGGCTACACCTTC TRBJ1-2 TRBV4-1 - -
CASSQEETQYF TGTGCCAGCAGCCAGGAGGAGACCCAGTACTTC TRBJ2-5 TRBV7-9 - -
CASSEWTGAGGYTF TGTGCCAGCAGTGAATGGACAGGGGCAGGGGGCTACACCTTC TRBJ1-2 TRBV2 TRBD1 -
CASSYRGDRETQYF TGTGCCAGCAGTTATAGGGGGGATCGGGAGACCCAGTACTTC TRBJ2-5 TRBV6-6 - -
CASSKMATESKQETQYF TGTGCCAGCAGCAAAATGGCAACAGAGTCCAAGCAAGAGACCCAGTACTTC TRBJ2-5 TRBV21-1 - -
CASSKLAGGLLPYEQYF TGTGCCAGCAGTAAACTAGCGGGAGGACTTCTGCCCTACGAGCAGTACTTC TRBJ2-7 TRBV7-8 TRBD2 -
CASSQDGHQPQHF TGTGCCAGCAGCCAAGATGGACATCAGCCCCAGCATTTT TRBJ1-5 TRBV4-2 - once
CASSTGTLNYGYTF TGTGCCAGCAGCACAGGGACGCTTAACTATGGCTACACCTTC TRBJ1-2 TRBV28 - -
CASSVDGSGRSGEQFF TGTGCCAGCAGCGTAGATGGTAGCGGGAGAAGTGGTGAGCAGTTCTTC TRBJ2-1 TRBV9 TRBD2 -
CASTGGEGYTF TGTGCCAGCACAGGGGGTGAGGGCTACACCTTC TRBJ1-2 TRBV27 TRBD1 once
CSASPGASGIYEQYF TGCAGTGCTAGTCCTGGGGCTAGCGGGATTTACGAGCAGTACTTC TRBJ2-7 TRBV20-1 TRBD2 -
CASSPGYSGNTIYF TGTGCCAGCAGCCCAGGGTACTCTGGAAACACCATATATTTT TRBJ1-3 TRBV6-5 - -
CASSLWGDTEAFF TGTGCCAGCAGTTTGTGGGGGGACACTGAAGCTTTCTTT TRBJ1-1 TRBV12-3/TRBV12-4 - -